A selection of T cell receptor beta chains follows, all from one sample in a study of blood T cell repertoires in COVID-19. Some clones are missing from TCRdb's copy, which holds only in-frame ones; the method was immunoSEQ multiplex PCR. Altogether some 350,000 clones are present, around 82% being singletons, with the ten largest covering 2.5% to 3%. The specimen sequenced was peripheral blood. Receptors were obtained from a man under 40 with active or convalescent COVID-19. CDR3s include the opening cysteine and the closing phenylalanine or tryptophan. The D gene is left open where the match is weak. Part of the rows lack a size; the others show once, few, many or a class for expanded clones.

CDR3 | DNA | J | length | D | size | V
CASSVGGGVSSYEQYF | TGTGCCAGCAGCGTAGGAGGCGGGGTCAGCTCCTACGAGCAGTACTTC | TRBJ2-7 | 16 | - | - | TRBV9
CASSETVNYGYTF | TGTGCCAGCAGTGAAACAGTTAACTATGGCTACACCTTC | TRBJ1-2 | 13 | - | - | TRBV6-1
CASSGGLAKNIQYF | TGTGCCAGCAGTGGGGGACTAGCCAAAAACATTCAGTACTTC | TRBJ2-4 | 14 | - | - | TRBV6-2/TRBV6-3
CATSDDRGRTTETQYF | TGTGCCACCAGTGACGACAGGGGGCGCACAACGGAGACCCAGTACTTC | TRBJ2-5 | 16 | TRBD1 | - | TRBV24-1
CASSGQIAEYEQYF | TGTGCCAGCAGCGGCCAAATAGCGGAGTACGAGCAGTACTTC | TRBJ2-7 | 14 | - | - | TRBV7-2
CASSFPSSGRSTGDTQYF | TGTGCCAGCAGCTTTCCGAGTAGCGGGCGAAGTACCGGGGATACGCAGTATTTT | TRBJ2-3 | 18 | TRBD2 | - | TRBV11-2
CASSPPTPGADTEAFF | TGTGCCAGCTCACCACCGACGCCCGGAGCGGACACTGAAGCTTTCTTT | TRBJ1-1 | 16 | - | - | TRBV18
CSVEGPSRDSGNTIYF | TGCAGCGTTGAAGGCCCCTCGCGCGACTCTGGAAACACCATATATTTT | TRBJ1-3 | 16 | - | - | TRBV29-1
CASSPQSRTDNEQFF | TGCGCCAGCAGCCCCCAGAGTAGGACAGACAATGAGCAGTTCTTC | TRBJ2-1 | 15 | - | - | TRBV5-1
CASSHRGGQDTQYF | TGTGCCAGCAGCCATCGGGGGGGGCAAGATACGCAGTATTTT | TRBJ2-3 | 14 | TRBD2 | - | TRBV3-1/TRBV3-2
CAWKPLRSGEKLFF | TGTGCCTGGAAACCCCTTAGGTCGGGTGAAAAACTGTTTTTT | TRBJ1-4 | 14 | - | - | TRBV30
CASSSTGDQPQHF | TGCGCCAGCAGCTCAACAGGGGATCAGCCCCAGCATTTT | TRBJ1-5 | 13 | TRBD1 | - | TRBV5-1
CASSEQQVLTYEQYF | TGTGCCAGCAGTGAACAGCAGGTCCTAACCTACGAGCAGTACTTC | TRBJ2-7 | 15 | - | - | TRBV2
CASSHLTGYSGANVLTF | TGCGCCAGCAGCCATCTGACAGGGTACTCTGGGGCCAACGTCCTGACTTTC | TRBJ2-6 | 17 | TRBD1 | - | TRBV5-1
CASSRPTGENTEAFF | TGTGCCAGCAGTAGGCCCACAGGGGAGAACACTGAAGCTTTCTTT | TRBJ1-1 | 15 | TRBD1 | - | TRBV6-6
CASSLVKETQYF | TGTGCCAGCAGCTTGGTCAAAGAGACCCAGTACTTC | TRBJ2-5 | 12 | - | - | TRBV5-5
CASSSSGETQYF | TGTGCCAGCAGCTCATCCGGGGAGACCCAGTACTTC | TRBJ2-5 | 12 | - | few | TRBV7-2
CASSQERIGGGYYGYTF | TGCGCCAGCAGCCAAGAACGGATTGGGGGCGGCTACTATGGCTACACCTTC | TRBJ1-2 | 17 | - | - | TRBV4-3
CASARVGELFF | TGTGCCAGCGCACGCGTAGGGGAGCTGTTTTTT | TRBJ2-2 | 11 | - | - | TRBV12-3/TRBV12-4
CASSQDFQGSDTQYF | TGTGCCAGCAGCCAAGATTTTCAGGGGTCAGATACGCAGTATTTT | TRBJ2-3 | 15 | - | - | TRBV4-2
CASSRDRLPLQETQYF | TGCGCCAGCAGCAGGGACAGGCTCCCCCTCCAAGAGACCCAGTACTTC | TRBJ2-5 | 16 | TRBD1 | - | TRBV5-1
CASSPLGQPGMNTEAFF | TGTGCCAGCAGCCCATTGGGACAGCCAGGGATGAACACTGAAGCTTTCTTT | TRBJ1-1 | 17 | TRBD1 | - | TRBV7-9
CASSAASGGATDTQYF | TGCGCCAGCAGCGCGGCTAGCGGGGGGGCCACAGATACGCAGTATTTT | TRBJ2-3 | 16 | TRBD2 | - | TRBV5-1
CASRPLSSETYEQYF | TGCGCCAGCAGACCCCTGTCTAGCGAGACCTACGAGCAGTACTTC | TRBJ2-7 | 15 | - | - | TRBV5-1
CASSLGQAQETQYF | TGTGCCAGCAGCCTTGGACAGGCCCAAGAGACCCAGTACTTC | TRBJ2-5 | 14 | TRBD1 | - | TRBV7-9
CASSSGQAGYEQYF | TGCGCCAGCAGCTCGGGACAGGCTGGCTACGAGCAGTACTTC | TRBJ2-7 | 14 | TRBD1 | - | TRBV5-1
CASLREVRRGVAAGELFF | TGTGCCAGCCTGAGGGAGGTTCGGCGGGGGGTTGCGGCCGGGGAGCTGTTTTTT | TRBJ2-2 | 18 | - | - | TRBV21-1
CASSPNLDQPQHF | TGCGCCAGCAGCCCGAACTTAGATCAGCCCCAGCATTTT | TRBJ1-5 | 13 | - | few | TRBV4-1
CASSIMAGGTEAFF | TGTGCCAGTAGTATAATGGCGGGGGGCACTGAAGCTTTCTTT | TRBJ1-1 | 14 | - | once | TRBV19
CASSSPQAGGTDTQYF | TGTGCCAGCAGTTCCCCCCAAGCGGGAGGCACAGATACGCAGTATTTT | TRBJ2-3 | 16 | TRBD2 | - | TRBV28
CASSLKAGGLNEQFF | TGTGCCAGCAGTTTAAAGGCGGGAGGGCTTAATGAGCAGTTCTTC | TRBJ2-1 | 15 | TRBD2 | - | TRBV27
CASSQPKGGGEKLFF | TGTGCCAGCAGCCAACCAAAAGGGGGGGGCGAAAAACTGTTTTTT | TRBJ1-4 | 15 | - | - | TRBV4-2
CASSIGVGEAQHF | TGTGCCAGTAGTATAGGAGTGGGGGAGGCCCAGCATTTT | TRBJ1-5 | 13 | - | few | TRBV19
CASSRDRSSGNTIYF | TGTGCCAGTAGCCGGGACAGGTCCTCTGGAAACACCATATATTTT | TRBJ1-3 | 15 | TRBD1 | - | TRBV19
CASSEMEGPGLTFF | TGTGCCAGCAGCGAGATGGAGGGCCCAGGTTTGACTTTCTTT | TRBJ1-1 | 14 | - | - | TRBV9
CASSLGTATNEQFF | TGTGCCAGCAGCTTGGGGACAGCGACCAATGAGCAGTTCTTC | TRBJ2-1 | 14 | - | - | TRBV5-4
CASSQEGAPSTDTQYF | TGCGCCAGCAGCCAAGAAGGGGCACCTAGCACAGATACGCAGTATTTT | TRBJ2-3 | 16 | - | - | TRBV4-1
CASSIQMNTEAFF | TGTGCCAGTAGTATCCAGATGAACACTGAAGCTTTCTTT | TRBJ1-1 | 13 | - | - | TRBV19
CASTLAGGEGGYTF | TGTGCCAGCACTCTAGCCGGAGGGGAGGGGGGCTACACCTTC | TRBJ1-2 | 14 | - | - | TRBV6-1
CASSSGDGANEKLFF | TGTGCCAGCAGTTCAGGGGACGGGGCTAATGAAAAACTGTTTTTT | TRBJ1-4 | 15 | - | - | TRBV28
CSVQGLDTQYF | TGCAGCGTGCAGGGGTTAGATACGCAGTATTTT | TRBJ2-3 | 11 | - | - | TRBV29-1
CATSRGDSRDSNQPQHF | TGTGCCACCAGCAGGGGGGACAGTCGGGATAGCAATCAGCCCCAGCATTTT | TRBJ1-5 | 17 | TRBD1 | - | TRBV15
CAWGTGGAGNTIYF | TGTGCCTGGGGAACAGGGGGTGCAGGAAACACCATATATTTT | TRBJ1-3 | 14 | TRBD1 | - | TRBV30
CASSSVAGGSTDTQYF | TGTGCCAGCTCATCTGTAGCGGGGGGAAGCACAGATACGCAGTATTTT | TRBJ2-3 | 16 | TRBD2 | - | TRBV18
CATSDLGTEVSYEQYF | TGTGCCACCAGTGATTTAGGCACCGAGGTATCGTACGAGCAGTACTTC | TRBJ2-7 | 16 | - | - | TRBV24-1
CASSPGQGGSPLHF | TGCGCCAGCAGCCCGGGACAGGGAGGTTCACCCCTCCACTTT | TRBJ1-6 | 14 | TRBD1 | - | TRBV5-1
CASSGLTGNYGYTF | TGTGCCAGCAGTGGGCTCACAGGGAACTATGGCTACACCTTC | TRBJ1-2 | 14 | - | - | TRBV2
CASSTRDRELQHF | TGTGCCAGCAGTACTAGGGACAGGGAACTCCAGCATTTT | TRBJ1-5 | 13 | TRBD1 | - | TRBV6-5
CASSLSGGYAEAFF | TGTGCCAGCAGCTTGTCAGGGGGCTATGCTGAAGCTTTCTTT | TRBJ1-1 | 14 | TRBD1 | - | TRBV7-3
CASSIGLLAGPREQFF | TGTGCCAGTAGTATAGGCTTACTAGCGGGCCCTCGTGAGCAGTTCTTC | TRBJ2-1 | 16 | TRBD2 | - | TRBV19
CASSESRTGFNEKLFF | TGTGCCAGCAGTGAATCCCGGACAGGGTTCAATGAAAAACTGTTTTTT | TRBJ1-4 | 16 | TRBD1 | - | TRBV2
CASTLDRVIQHF | TGTGCCAGCACCCTGGACAGGGTGATCCAGCATTTT | TRBJ1-5 | 12 | TRBD1 | - | TRBV6-5
CASSTPRANTEAFF | TGTGCCAGCAGCACCCCGAGGGCCAACACTGAAGCTTTCTTT | TRBJ1-1 | 14 | - | - | TRBV6-2/TRBV6-3